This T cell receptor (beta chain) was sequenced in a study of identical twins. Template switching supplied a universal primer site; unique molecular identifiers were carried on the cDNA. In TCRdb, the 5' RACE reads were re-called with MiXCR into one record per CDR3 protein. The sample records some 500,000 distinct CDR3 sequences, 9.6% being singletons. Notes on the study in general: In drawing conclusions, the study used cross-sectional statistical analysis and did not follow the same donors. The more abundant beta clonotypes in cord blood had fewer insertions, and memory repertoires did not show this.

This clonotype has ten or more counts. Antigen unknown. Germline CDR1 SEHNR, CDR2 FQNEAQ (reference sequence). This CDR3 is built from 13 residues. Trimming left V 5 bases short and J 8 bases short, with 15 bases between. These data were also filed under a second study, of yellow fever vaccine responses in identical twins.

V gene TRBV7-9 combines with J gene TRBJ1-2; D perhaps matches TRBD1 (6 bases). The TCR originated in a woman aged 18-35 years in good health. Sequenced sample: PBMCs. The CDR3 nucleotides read TGTGCCAGCAGCCGACAGGCCAAGGACGGCTACACCTTC. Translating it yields CASSRQAKDGYTF.